The 27 T cell receptor beta chains presented below share a single source sample, sequenced in a study of cytomegalovirus exposure and HLA in healthy donors. Vbeta (60) and Jbeta (13) primers were used in the PCR. TCRdb's copy holds only in-frame clones and misses some; the assay was immunoSEQ multiplex PCR. The data contain 50,000 to 60,000 clones, around 70% of them seen just once; the ten biggest clones take up about 3%. Source material: PBMCs. These receptors all stem from a young man in good health and CMV-seronegative.

The rearrangement uses TRBV28 and TRBJ1-1; D is perhaps TRBD1 (5 bases). Germline V CDR1 and CDR2: MDHEN, SYDVKM. V was cut by 3 bases and J by 7 bases, with 12 bases left in between. The CDR3 sequence is 13 residues long. The DNA of the CDR3 is TGTGCCAGCAGTTTTGACAGTCCCCGTGAAGCTTTCTTT. Translation: CASSFDSPREAFF.

This chain connects TRBV4-3 to TRBJ1-3; TRBD1 might be the D (5 bases). This CDR3 is built from 15 residues. In germline, CDR1 is LGHNA, CDR2 YSLEER. The V end lost 0 bases, the J end lost 1 base, and 7 bases lay between the germline ends. The CDR3 is CASSQEGGSGNTIYF. CDR3 sequence (DNA): TGCGCCAGCAGCCAAGAGGGGGGATCTGGAAACACCATATATTTT.

The chain uses TRBV11-2 and TRBJ1-2; 11 positions match TRBD1. Germline-derived CDR1 and CDR2 are SGHAT and FQNNGV. The CDR3 totals 16 residues. Losses at the gene ends were 4 bases for V and 8 bases for J; bases not matched to a gene: 12. The CDR3 reads CASSSLRGDRGDGYTF. CDR3 nucleotides: TGTGCCAGCAGCTCCCTGAGGGGGGACAGGGGGGACGGCTACACCTTC.

This clone has only one observation. This chain uses TRBV19 with TRBJ2-5; 7 bases map to TRBD1. The CDR3 extends over 12 amino acids. Germline values: CDR1 LNHDA, CDR2 SQIVND (reference sequence). Trimming removed 9 bases from V and 5 bases from J; junction bases left unmatched: 6. The CDR3 DNA is TGTGCCAGCCGACAGGGTTTCGAGACCCAGTACTTC. Translated: CASRQGFETQYF.

V gene TRBV25-1 combines with J gene TRBJ1-2, with D perhaps TRBD1 (6 bases). V lost 3 bases, J lost 9 bases, and 17 bases lay in between. CDR1 and CDR2 (germline): MGHDK, SYGVNS. The CDR3 is 14 residues long. The CDR3 DNA follows: TGTGCCAGCAGTGACGACAGGCCTTCTATGAGCTACACCTTC. Translation gives CASSDDRPSMSYTF.

The V call is TRBV6-4, the J call TRBJ1-4; 10 nucleotides agree with TRBD1. This CDR3 has 15 residues. The V gene's germline CDR1 is MRHNA and CDR2 SNTAGT. The V and J ends lost 4 bases and 7 bases, in that order; junction bases with no gene match: 6. The CDR3 bases are TGTGCCAGCAGTGCCGGACAGGGGGGAGGTGAAAAACTGTTTTTT. Translating it yields CASSAGQGGGEKLFF.

This clone was seen once. The CDR3 DNA follows: TGTGCCAGCAGTGCTGAGAAACCCCTCCACTTT. Amino acid sequence: CASSAEKPLHF. This sequence joins TRBV6-1 and TRBJ1-6; D is unresolved. The CDR3 consists of 11 residues. Germline values: CDR1 MNHNS, CDR2 SASEGT. V lost 4 bases to trimming and J lost 12 bases, with 7 bases between them.

The chain joins TRBV27 to TRBJ1-1; D unclear. The V end was cut by 10 bases, the J end by 1 base, with 13 bases between. The CDR3 runs to 13 residues. Germline assignment: CDR1 MNHEY and CDR2 SMNVEV (reference sequence). The DNA for the CDR3 is TGTGCCATCCAGTCTCCACCGAACACTGAAGCTTTCTTT. Amino acids: CAIQSPPNTEAFF.

The chain joins TRBV28 to TRBJ1-5; possibly TRBD1 for D (6 bases). CDR3 size: 13 residues. With 5 bases removed from V and 4 bases from J, the gap between germline ends came to 9 bases. CDR1 and CDR2 from the germline V gene are MDHEN and SYDVKM. CDR3 sequence (DNA): TGTGCCAGCAGTGGTAGGGGGAATCAGCCCCAGCATTTT. Its translation is CASSGRGNQPQHF.

This clone was observed once. The CDR3 loop reads CASSPRVAGTGELFF. In DNA form, the CDR3 reads TGTGCCAGCAGCCCAAGGGTAGCGGGCACCGGGGAGCTGTTTTTT. This chain links TRBV9 with TRBJ2-2, with 7 bases identical to TRBD2. The length of the CDR3 is 15 residues. The J segment lost 4 bases and the V segment lost 4 bases, leaving 7 bases of the junction unmatched. Germline V CDR1 and CDR2: SGDLS, YYNGEE.

The chain combines TRBV11-2 with TRBJ2-7; D may be TRBD1 (5 bases). Trimming removed 5 bases at V and 2 bases at J, with 19 bases between. Germline V gene sequence: CDR1 SGHAT, CDR2 FQNNGV. CDR3 length: 16 residues. The CDR3 loop is CASSPRLAAGTYEQYF. For the CDR3, the DNA is TGTGCCAGCAGCCCCCGGCTCGCGGCAGGGACCTACGAGCAGTACTTC.

This chain links TRBV2 with TRBJ2-1; unclear D gene. Between the trimmed V and J ends, which lost 2 bases and 12 bases, there was a span of 8 bases. CDR1 and CDR2 (germline): SNHLY, FYNNEI. CDR3 size: 11 residues. CDR3 nucleotide sequence: TGTGCCAGCAGTGAAATAACAGCGCAGTTCTTC. Translating gives CASSEITAQFF.

J is TRBJ1-4 and V is TRBV7-6; D perhaps matches TRBD1 (5 bases). CDR1 is SGHVS, CDR2 FNYEAQ, per germline. The length of the CDR3 is 16 residues. V lost 5 bases and J lost 0, with 13 bases in between. The CDR3, as DNA: TGTGCCAGCAGCCCGACGGGGGTTGCAACTAATGAAAAACTGTTTTTT. Protein sequence: CASSPTGVATNEKLFF. Looking up the rest from reference TRBV7-6 and TRBJ1-4 gives the full variable domain: GAGVSQSPRYKVTKRGQDVALRCDPISGHVSLYWYRQALGQGPEFLTYFNYEAQQDKSGLPNDRFSAERPEGSISTLTIQRTEQRDSAMYRCASSPTGVATNEKLFFGSGTQLSVL.

The chain combines TRBV4-3 with TRBJ2-1; D call uncertain. V lost 1 base to trimming and J lost 10 bases, with 11 bases between them. This CDR3 has 13 residues. The germline V gene has CDR1 LGHNA and CDR2 YSLEER. The CDR3 nucleotides are TGCGCCAGCAGCCAAGTACCAAAACAGGAGCAGTTCTTC. It encodes CASSQVPKQEQFF.

The CDR3 coding sequence is TGTGCCAGCAGCTTAGGGACACAGGAGGCTTTCTTT. It translates to CASSLGTQEAFF. V and J are TRBV7-9 and TRBJ1-1, with D tentatively TRBD1 (5 bases). CDR3 length: 12 residues. Trimming left V 1 base short and J 11 bases short, with 11 bases between. CDR1 is SEHNR and CDR2 is FQNEAQ in the germline V gene (reference sequence).

This clone was seen only once. The rearrangement uses TRBV12-5 and TRBJ2-5; possible D gene TRBD2, 6 bases. This CDR3 is built from 15 residues. Trimming stripped 1 base from V and 2 bases from J, with 11 bases between. Germline CDR1 reads LGHNT; CDR2 reads FRNRAP. This chain's CDR3 is CASGLGDSPQETQYF. For the CDR3, the DNA is TGTGCTAGTGGTTTGGGGGACTCACCTCAAGAGACCCAGTACTTC.

This chain connects TRBV19 to TRBJ1-4, with TRBD1 as a possible D gene (5 bases). The CDR3 has 14 amino acids. Germline CDR1 is LNHDA and CDR2 is SQIVND (reference sequence). V lost 6 bases to trimming and J lost 5 bases, with 13 bases between them. CDR3 loop: CASRLAGINEKLFF. In DNA form, the CDR3 reads TGTGCCAGTAGATTGGCAGGGATAAATGAAAAACTGTTTTTT.

The gene calls are TRBV7-2 and TRBJ1-1; 7 bases align to TRBD1. J was trimmed by 11 bases and V by 0 bases; bases with no gene match: 9. The V gene's germline CDR1 is SGHTA and CDR2 FQGNSA. The CDR3 covers 14 residues. The CDR3 region has the DNA TGTGCCAGCAGCTTAGCACAGGGGCAAAATCGGGCTTTCTTT. The encoded protein is CASSLAQGQNRAFF.

J is TRBJ2-7 and V is TRBV13, with 7 positions matching TRBD2. This CDR3 has 14 amino acids. In germline, CDR1 is PRHDT, CDR2 FYEKMQ (reference sequence). The ends lost 3 bases at V and 6 bases at J; junction bases unmatched: 8. The CDR3 sequence: CASSFLTSESEQYF. In nucleotides, the CDR3 is TGTGCCAGCAGCTTCCTTACTAGCGAGAGCGAGCAGTACTTC.

This sequence joins TRBV7-2 and TRBJ2-7, with no clear D. The germline CDR1 and CDR2 sequences are SGHTA and FQGNSA. This CDR3 region has 11 residues. V dropped 4 bases and J dropped 7 bases, with 8 bases sitting between them. Here the CDR3 DNA reads TGTGCCAGCAGCTCTATGTGGGAGCAGTACTTC. Protein sequence: CASSSMWEQYF. The whole variable domain, filled in from reference TRBV7-2 and TRBJ2-7, reads GAGVSQSPSNKVTEKGKDVELRCDPISGHTALYWYRQSLGQGLEFLIYFQGNSAPDKSGLPSDRFSAERTGGSVSTLTIQRTQQEDSAVYLCASSSMWEQYFGPGTRLTVT.

The chain has TRBV29-1 and TRBJ2-7; D is perhaps TRBD1 (6 bases). This CDR3 contains 14 residues. V was pared by 6 bases and J by 5 bases, with 20 bases between. Germline CDR1 reads SQVTM; CDR2 reads ANQGSEA. CDR3 DNA: TGCAGCGTCGCCTATATTGGGCAGGGGAACGAGCAGTACTTC. Translation: CSVAYIGQGNEQYF.

The CDR3 DNA follows: TGTGCCTGGAGTGTCCAGGGGAGCCCTTCGGAGACCCAGTACTTC. Residues: CAWSVQGSPSETQYF. The chain combines TRBV30 with TRBJ2-5; the D gene is possibly TRBD1 (6 bases). The germline gives CDR1 GTSNPN, CDR2 SVGIG (reference sequence). The CDR3 extends over 15 amino acids. V lost 0 bases, J lost 5 bases, and 16 bases lay in between.

This chain uses TRBV6-5 with TRBJ1-1; D unresolved. Germline lookup yields CDR1 MNHEY and CDR2 SVGAGI. With 2 bases removed from V and 5 bases from J, the gap between germline ends came to 15 bases. The CDR3 length is 15 residues. The CDR3 bases are TGTGCCAGCAGTTACCTGGTCGACGGCGGGACTGAAGCTTTCTTT. It encodes CASSYLVDGGTEAFF.

This clone was observed a single time. The chain links TRBV10-3 to TRBJ1-5; perhaps TRBD1 as D (6 bases). Germline V lookup: CDR1 ENHRY, CDR2 SYGVKD. V was shortened by 0 bases and J by 0 bases, with 24 bases between the two germline ends. The CDR3 is made up of 21 amino acids. This CDR3 is CAISESIGDRSSTGSNQPQHF. CDR3 nucleotides: TGTGCCATCAGTGAGTCCATCGGCGACAGGTCTTCAACAGGTAGCAATCAGCCCCAGCATTTT.

The CDR3 coding sequence is TGTGCCAGCAGCTTAGGGGGGCTCGGGCAGTACTTC. This sequence encodes CASSLGGLGQYF. This chain uses TRBV7-2 with TRBJ2-7; TRBD1 might be the D (6 bases). CDR1 is SGHTA, CDR2 FQGNSA, per germline. The V gene lost 1 base and the J gene lost 9 bases, with 10 bases spanning the gap. The CDR3 consists of 12 residues.

This rearrangement joins TRBV5-4 to TRBJ1-6, with 10 positions matching TRBD1. Germline loops: CDR1 SGHNT, CDR2 YYREEE (reference sequence). The CDR3 covers 15 residues. J lost 8 bases, V lost 4 bases, and 6 bases had no gene match. DNA of the CDR3: TGTGCCAGCAGCGCCCCCGGGACAGGGGATTCACCCCTCCACTTT. Protein product: CASSAPGTGDSPLHF.

The chain couples TRBV5-1 to TRBJ1-4; tentatively, D is TRBD1 (6 bases). V was clipped by 2 bases and J by 7 bases, with 18 bases between them. There are 16 residues in the CDR3. Per germline, CDR1 SGHRS and CDR2 YFSETQ. CDR3 residues: CASSFSEQGFGEKLFF. The CDR3 nucleotides are TGCGCCAGCAGCTTCTCCGAACAGGGATTCGGTGAAAAACTGTTTTTT.